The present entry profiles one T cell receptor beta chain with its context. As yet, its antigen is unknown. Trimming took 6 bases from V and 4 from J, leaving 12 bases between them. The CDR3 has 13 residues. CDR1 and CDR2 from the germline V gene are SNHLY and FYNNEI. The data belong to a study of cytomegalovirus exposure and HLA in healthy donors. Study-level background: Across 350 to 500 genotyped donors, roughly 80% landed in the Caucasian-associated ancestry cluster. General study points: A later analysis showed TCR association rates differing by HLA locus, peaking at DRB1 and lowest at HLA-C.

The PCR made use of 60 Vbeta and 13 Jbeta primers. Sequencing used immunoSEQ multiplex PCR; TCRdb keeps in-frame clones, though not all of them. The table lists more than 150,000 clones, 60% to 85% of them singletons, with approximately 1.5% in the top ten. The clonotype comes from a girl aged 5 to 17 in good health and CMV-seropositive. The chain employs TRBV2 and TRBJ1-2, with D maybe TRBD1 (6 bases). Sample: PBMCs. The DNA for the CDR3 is TGTGCCAGCAGCGCGCAGGGGATCTATGGCTACACCTTC. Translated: CASSAQGIYGYTF. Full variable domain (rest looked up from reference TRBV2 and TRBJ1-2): EPEVTQTPSHQVTQMGQEVILRCVPISNHLYFYWYRQILGQKVEFLVSFYNNEISEKSEIFDDQFSVERPDGSNFTLKIRSTKLEDSAMYFCASSAQGIYGYTFGSGTRLTVV.